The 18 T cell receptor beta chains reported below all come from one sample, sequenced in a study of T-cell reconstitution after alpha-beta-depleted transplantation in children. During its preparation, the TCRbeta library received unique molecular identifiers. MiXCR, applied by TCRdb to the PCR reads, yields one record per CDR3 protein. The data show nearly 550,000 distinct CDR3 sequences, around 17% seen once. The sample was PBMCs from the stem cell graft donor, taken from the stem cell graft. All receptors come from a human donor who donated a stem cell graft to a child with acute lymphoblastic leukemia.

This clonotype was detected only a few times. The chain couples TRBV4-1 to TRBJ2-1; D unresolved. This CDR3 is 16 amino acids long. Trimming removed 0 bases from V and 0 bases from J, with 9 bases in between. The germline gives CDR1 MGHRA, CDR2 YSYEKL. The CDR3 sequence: CASSQDDFPSYNEQFF. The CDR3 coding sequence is TGCGCCAGCAGCCAAGATGACTTCCCCTCCTACAATGAGCAGTTCTTC.

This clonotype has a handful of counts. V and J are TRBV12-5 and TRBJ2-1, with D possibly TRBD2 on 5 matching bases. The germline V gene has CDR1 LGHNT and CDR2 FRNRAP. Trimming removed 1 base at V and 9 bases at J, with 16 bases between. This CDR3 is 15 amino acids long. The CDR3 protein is CASGLGTLSPSEQFF. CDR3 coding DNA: TGTGCTAGTGGTTTGGGGACTCTTTCACCTAGTGAGCAGTTCTTC. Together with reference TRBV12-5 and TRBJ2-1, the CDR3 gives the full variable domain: DARVTQTPRHKVTEMGQEVTMRCQPILGHNTVFWYRQTMMQGLELLAYFRNRAPLDDSGMPKDRFSAEMPDATLATLKIQPSEPRDSAVYFCASGLGTLSPSEQFFGPGTRLTVL.

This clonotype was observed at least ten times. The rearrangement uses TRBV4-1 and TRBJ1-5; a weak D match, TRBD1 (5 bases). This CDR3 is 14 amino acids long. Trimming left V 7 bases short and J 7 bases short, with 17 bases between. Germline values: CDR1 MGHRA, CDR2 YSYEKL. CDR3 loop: CASTPNRMGQPQHF. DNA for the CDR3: TGCGCCAGCACCCCTAACAGGATGGGACAGCCCCAGCATTTT.

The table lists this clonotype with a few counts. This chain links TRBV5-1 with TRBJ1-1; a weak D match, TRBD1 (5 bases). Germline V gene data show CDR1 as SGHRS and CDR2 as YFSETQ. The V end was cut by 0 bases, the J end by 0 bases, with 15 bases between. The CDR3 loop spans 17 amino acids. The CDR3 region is CASSLDPGIIMNTEAFF. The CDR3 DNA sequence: TGCGCCAGCAGCTTGGACCCAGGGATTATCATGAACACTGAAGCTTTCTTT.

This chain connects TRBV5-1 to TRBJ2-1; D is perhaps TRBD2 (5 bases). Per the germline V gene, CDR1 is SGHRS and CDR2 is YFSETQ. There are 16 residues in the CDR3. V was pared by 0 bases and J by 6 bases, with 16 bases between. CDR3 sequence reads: CASSLARTSGINEQFF. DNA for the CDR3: TGCGCCAGCAGCTTGGCTAGGACCAGCGGTATCAATGAGCAGTTCTTC.

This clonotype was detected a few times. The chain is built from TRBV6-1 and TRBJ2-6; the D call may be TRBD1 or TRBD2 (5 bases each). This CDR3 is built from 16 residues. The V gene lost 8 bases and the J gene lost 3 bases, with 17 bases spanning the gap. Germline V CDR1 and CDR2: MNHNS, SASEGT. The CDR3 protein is CASHEGLGVGANVLTF. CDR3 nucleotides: TGTGCCAGCCATGAGGGGCTGGGGGTTGGGGCCAACGTCCTGACTTTC.

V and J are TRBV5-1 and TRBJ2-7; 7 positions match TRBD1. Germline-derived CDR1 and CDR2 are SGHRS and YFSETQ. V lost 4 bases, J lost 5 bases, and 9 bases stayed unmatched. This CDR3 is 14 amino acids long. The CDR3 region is CASSGMGQKNEQYF. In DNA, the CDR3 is TGCGCCAGCAGCGGGATGGGACAGAAAAACGAGCAGTACTTC.

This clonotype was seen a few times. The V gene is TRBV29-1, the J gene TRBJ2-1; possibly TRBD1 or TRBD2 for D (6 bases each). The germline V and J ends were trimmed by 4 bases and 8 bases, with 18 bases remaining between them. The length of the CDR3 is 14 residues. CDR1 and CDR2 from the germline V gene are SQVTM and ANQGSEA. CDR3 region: CSVVRGLRGDEQFF. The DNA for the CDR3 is TGCAGCGTTGTCCGGGGGCTCCGAGGGGATGAGCAGTTCTTC.

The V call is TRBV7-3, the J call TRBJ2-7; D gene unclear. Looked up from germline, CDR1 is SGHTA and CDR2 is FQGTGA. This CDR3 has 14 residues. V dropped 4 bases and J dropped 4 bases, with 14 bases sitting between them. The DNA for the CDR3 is TGTGCCAGCAGCTCCGCAGGTTTTGGATACGAGCAGTACTTC. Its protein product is CASSSAGFGYEQYF.

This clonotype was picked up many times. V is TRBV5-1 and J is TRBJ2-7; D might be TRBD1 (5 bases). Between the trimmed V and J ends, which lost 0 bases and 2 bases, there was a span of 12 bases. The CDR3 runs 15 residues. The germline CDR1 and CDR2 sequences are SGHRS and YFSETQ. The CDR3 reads CASSLGQGWTYEQYF. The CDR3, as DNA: TGCGCCAGCAGCTTGGGGCAGGGATGGACCTACGAGCAGTACTTC.

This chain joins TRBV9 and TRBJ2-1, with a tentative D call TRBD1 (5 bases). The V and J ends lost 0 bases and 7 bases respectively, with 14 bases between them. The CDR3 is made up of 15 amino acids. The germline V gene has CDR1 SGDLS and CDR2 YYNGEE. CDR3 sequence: CASSVGGRALNEQFF. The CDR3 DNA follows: TGTGCCAGCAGCGTAGGTGGCAGGGCTTTAAATGAGCAGTTCTTC.

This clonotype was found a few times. As DNA, the CDR3 is TGTGCCAGTACGAGGGGAGAGACCCAGTACTTC. It is translated as CASTRGETQYF. The chain is built from TRBV19 and TRBJ2-5, with D perhaps TRBD1 or TRBD2 (5 bases each). V was shortened by 7 bases and J by 4 bases, with 7 bases between the two germline ends. This CDR3 contains 11 residues. The V gene's germline CDR1 is LNHDA and CDR2 SQIVND (reference sequence).

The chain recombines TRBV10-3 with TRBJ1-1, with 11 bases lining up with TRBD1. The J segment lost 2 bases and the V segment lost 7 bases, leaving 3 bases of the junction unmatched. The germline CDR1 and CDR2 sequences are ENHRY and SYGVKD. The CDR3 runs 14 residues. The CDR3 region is CAIKGTGGNTEAFF. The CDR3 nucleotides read TGTGCCATCAAGGGGACAGGGGGAAACACTGAAGCTTTCTTT.

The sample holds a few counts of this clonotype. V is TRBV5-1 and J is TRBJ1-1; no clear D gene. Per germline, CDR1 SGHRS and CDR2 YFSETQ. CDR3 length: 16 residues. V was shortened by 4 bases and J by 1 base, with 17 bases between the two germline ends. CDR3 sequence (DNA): TGCGCCAGCAGCCCAGCAAAAACCCTCAGGAACACTGAAGCTTTCTTT. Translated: CASSPAKTLRNTEAFF.

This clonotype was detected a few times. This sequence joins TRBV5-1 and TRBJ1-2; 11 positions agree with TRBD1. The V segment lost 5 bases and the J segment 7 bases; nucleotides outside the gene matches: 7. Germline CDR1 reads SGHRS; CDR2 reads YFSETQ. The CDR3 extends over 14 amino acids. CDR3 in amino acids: CASREDRGPIGYTF. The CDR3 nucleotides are TGCGCCAGCAGGGAGGACAGGGGGCCGATTGGCTACACCTTC.

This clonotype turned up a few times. CDR3: CSAGPTGTDTQYF. CDR3 in DNA: TGCAGTGCCGGGCCCACGGGCACAGATACGCAGTATTTT. The J gene is TRBJ2-3, the V gene TRBV20-1; D is uncertain. The CDR3 is 13 residues long. V shed 6 bases and J shed 1 base, with 11 bases lying between them. Germline lookup yields CDR1 DFQATT and CDR2 SNEGSKA (reference sequence).

CDR3 nucleotides: TGCGCCAGCAGCTTGTACGAGGGAATGGGTCAGCCCCAGCATTTT. It is translated as CASSLYEGMGQPQHF. The V gene is TRBV5-1, the J gene TRBJ1-5; D call uncertain. This CDR3 is built from 15 residues. Germline values: CDR1 SGHRS, CDR2 YFSETQ. Trimming pared 1 base from V and 6 bases from J, leaving 14 bases between.

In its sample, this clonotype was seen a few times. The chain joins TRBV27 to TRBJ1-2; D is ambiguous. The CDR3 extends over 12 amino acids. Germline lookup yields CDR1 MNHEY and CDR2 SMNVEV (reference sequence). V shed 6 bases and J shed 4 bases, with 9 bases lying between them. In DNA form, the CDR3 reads TGTGCCAGCAGGGGTTGGAGCTATGGCTACACCTTC. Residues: CASRGWSYGYTF.